This is a list of T cell receptor beta chains from one sample in a study of blood T cell repertoires in COVID-19. The protocol was immunoSEQ multiplex PCR, while the TCRdb copy is restricted to in-frame clones and leaves out a portion. The sample lists a few hundred thousand clones, about 90% occurring once. Material for sequencing was peripheral blood. These receptors all stem from a young adult with COVID-19, enrolled during active disease. Both conserved end residues are part of each CDR3. Each record gives: J gene, clone size, D gene, V gene, CDR3 protein, CDR3 DNA. A D gene is named only where the DNA matches it firmly. Clone size is stated in some rows and not others, as once, few, many or a class when expanded.

J: TRBJ1-2
size: .
D: TRBD1
V: TRBV6-1
CDR3: CASSEEGTGEEGYTF
DNA: TGTGCCAGCAGTGAAGAGGGGACAGGGGAAGAGGGCTACACCTTC

J: TRBJ1-6
size: .
D: .
V: TRBV30
CDR3: CAWKNQGGGSPLHF
DNA: TGTGCCTGGAAAAACCAGGGTGGAGGGTCACCCCTCCACTTT

J: TRBJ2-1
size: .
D: TRBD1
V: TRBV5-4
CDR3: CASSKDRVENEQFF
DNA: TGTGCCAGCAGCAAGGACAGGGTCGAAAATGAGCAGTTCTTC

J: TRBJ2-5
size: .
D: .
V: TRBV2
CDR3: CASSLSYLTETQYF
DNA: TGTGCCAGCAGCCTCAGTTACCTCACAGAGACCCAGTACTTC

J: TRBJ2-7
size: .
D: TRBD1
V: TRBV5-1
CDR3: CASSPGGTGTYEQYF
DNA: TGCGCCAGCAGCCCGGGTGGGACAGGGACCTACGAGCAGTACTTC

J: TRBJ2-1
size: .
D: .
V: TRBV27
CDR3: CASGPRRNEQFF
DNA: TGTGCCAGCGGACCCCGGAGGAATGAGCAGTTCTTC

J: TRBJ1-1
size: .
D: .
V: TRBV9
CDR3: CASSVAAGTEAFF
DNA: TGTGCCAGCAGCGTAGCGGCGGGAACTGAAGCTTTCTTT

J: TRBJ1-2
size: .
D: TRBD1
V: TRBV29-1
CDR3: CSVFRGQEGYTF
DNA: TGCAGCGTTTTTAGGGGACAGGAGGGCTACACCTTC

J: TRBJ2-2
size: .
D: .
V: TRBV6-6
CDR3: CASSYSRVGLTGELFF
DNA: TGTGCCAGCAGTTACTCGAGGGTAGGGTTGACCGGGGAGCTGTTTTTT

J: TRBJ2-1
size: once
D: TRBD2
V: TRBV24-1
CDR3: CATSDTLAGVDNEQFF
DNA: TGTGCCACCAGTGACACGCTAGCGGGAGTCGACAATGAGCAGTTCTTC

J: TRBJ2-3
size: .
D: .
V: TRBV2
CDR3: CASSVGVDTQYF
DNA: TGTGCCAGCAGTGTAGGGGTGGATACGCAGTATTTT

J: TRBJ2-7
size: few
D: TRBD1
V: TRBV27
CDR3: CASSAAGGEVREQYF
DNA: TGTGCCAGCAGTGCGGCAGGGGGCGAAGTGCGCGAGCAGTACTTC

J: TRBJ2-5
size: .
D: TRBD2
V: TRBV29-1
CDR3: CSVLPRPASGRAQGEETQYF
DNA: TGCAGCGTTTTACCGAGACCAGCTAGCGGGAGGGCCCAAGGAGAAGAGACCCAGTACTTC

J: TRBJ2-3
size: .
D: TRBD1
V: TRBV24-1
CDR3: CATSDPGQGADTQYF
DNA: TGTGCCACCAGTGACCCAGGACAGGGTGCAGATACGCAGTATTTT

J: TRBJ2-1
size: once
D: TRBD1
V: TRBV6-1
CDR3: CASSDRDRGNEQFF
DNA: TGTGCCAGCAGTGACCGGGACAGGGGGAATGAGCAGTTCTTC

J: TRBJ2-3
size: .
D: .
V: TRBV12-3/TRBV12-4
CDR3: CASSVRYTQYF
DNA: TGTGCCAGCAGCGTTCGTTATACGCAGTATTTT

J: TRBJ2-5
size: .
D: TRBD1
V: TRBV2
CDR3: CASRKDRGLQETQYF
DNA: TGTGCCAGCAGAAAGGACAGGGGACTACAAGAGACCCAGTACTTC

J: TRBJ2-7
size: .
D: .
V: TRBV28
CDR3: CASSFTGPTYYF
DNA: TGTGCCAGCAGTTTTACAGGGCCTACGTATTACTTC

J: TRBJ2-7
size: .
D: .
V: TRBV14
CDR3: CASSQSSSSPYEQYF
DNA: TGTGCCAGCAGCCAAAGCTCGAGTTCTCCCTACGAGCAGTACTTC

J: TRBJ2-1
size: .
D: .
V: TRBV5-1
CDR3: CASNTGENEQFF
DNA: TGCGCCAGCAATACGGGAGAAAATGAGCAGTTCTTC

J: TRBJ2-2
size: .
D: .
V: TRBV21-1
CDR3: CASSIFRDTGLAGEHRGAVF
DNA: TGTGCCAGCAGCATATTTCGGGACACCGGACTAGCGGGGGAACACCGGGGAGCTGTTTTT

J: TRBJ1-4
size: .
D: TRBD1
V: TRBV9
CDR3: CASSRGQGGEVSEKLFF
DNA: TGTGCCAGCAGCCGAGGACAGGGTGGTGAGGTTAGTGAAAAACTGTTTTTT

J: TRBJ2-1
size: .
D: .
V: TRBV27
CDR3: CASSLDPKEQFF
DNA: TGTGCCAGCTCACTAGATCCGAAAGAGCAGTTCTTC

J: TRBJ1-6
size: .
D: .
V: TRBV11-2
CDR3: CASSFNRVGSPLHF
DNA: TGTGCCAGCAGCTTCAACAGGGTCGGTTCACCCCTCCACTTT

J: TRBJ1-5
size: many
D: .
V: TRBV28
CDR3: CASSPLGGAGRQPQHF
DNA: TGTGCCAGCAGTCCCCTAGGGGGGGCTGGACGTCAGCCCCAGCATTTT

J: TRBJ2-1
size: .
D: TRBD2
V: TRBV27
CDR3: CASSLGLGPSYNEQFF
DNA: TGTGCCAGCAGTTTAGGACTAGGCCCCTCCTACAATGAGCAGTTCTTC

J: TRBJ2-1
size: .
D: TRBD2
V: TRBV7-2
CDR3: CASSLFRTSGRAPPNEQFF
DNA: TGTGCCAGCAGCTTATTTAGGACTAGCGGGAGGGCCCCCCCCAATGAGCAGTTCTTC

J: TRBJ1-2
size: .
D: .
V: TRBV5-4
CDR3: CASSSEGPYGYTF
DNA: TGTGCCAGCAGCAGTGAGGGTCCGTATGGCTACACCTTC

J: TRBJ2-3
size: .
D: TRBD2
V: TRBV2
CDR3: CASRVSGSTDTQYF
DNA: TGTGCCAGCAGGGTTAGCGGGAGCACAGATACGCAGTATTTT

J: TRBJ1-5
size: .
D: .
V: TRBV19
CDR3: CASSIDNPNQPQHF
DNA: TGTGCCAGTAGTATAGACAATCCAAATCAGCCCCAGCATTTT

J: TRBJ2-2
size: .
D: TRBD2
V: TRBV4-2
CDR3: CASSLGLAGARHNTGELFF
DNA: TGTGCCAGCAGCCTGGGACTAGCGGGAGCCCGCCACAACACCGGGGAGCTGTTTTTT

J: TRBJ2-2
size: .
D: .
V: TRBV6-4
CDR3: CSHPDITGELFF
DNA: TGTTCGCACCCAGACATCACCGGGGAGCTGTTTTTT

J: TRBJ2-7
size: .
D: .
V: TRBV18
CDR3: CASSPRGEGTEQYF
DNA: TGTGCCAGCTCACCAAGGGGGGAGGGCACCGAGCAGTACTTC

J: TRBJ1-4
size: .
D: TRBD1
V: TRBV6-6
CDR3: CAIGDRVGKLFF
DNA: TGTGCCATAGGGGACAGGGTAGGAAAACTGTTTTTT

J: TRBJ2-7
size: few
D: TRBD2
V: TRBV7-2
CDR3: CASSLAAGGVSYEQYF
DNA: TGTGCCAGCAGCTTAGCAGCGGGAGGGGTCTCCTACGAGCAGTACTTC

J: TRBJ2-3
size: .
D: .
V: TRBV3-1/TRBV3-2
CDR3: CASSQDQQRSTDTQYF
DNA: TGTGCCAGCAGCCAAGATCAACAGCGGAGCACAGATACGCAGTATTTT

J: TRBJ2-5
size: .
D: .
V: TRBV24-1
CDR3: CATANGGTQYF
DNA: TGTGCCACCGCGAATGGTGGGACCCAGTACTTC

J: TRBJ2-2
size: .
D: .
V: TRBV12-5
CDR3: CASGSIRDILVSNTGELFF
DNA: TGTGCTAGTGGTTCCATCCGGGACATCCTAGTTAGTAACACCGGGGAGCTGTTTTTT

J: TRBJ1-2
size: .
D: TRBD1
V: TRBV4-1
CDR3: CASSQGQGTNYGYTF
DNA: TGCGCCAGCAGCCAAGGACAGGGAACTAACTATGGCTACACCTTC

J: TRBJ1-5
size: .
D: .
V: TRBV30
CDR3: CAWSGGVNQPQHF
DNA: TGTGCCTGGAGTGGGGGAGTAAACCAGCCCCAGCATTTT

J: TRBJ1-2
size: .
D: TRBD1
V: TRBV19
CDR3: CASSIDSAGGTYGYTF
DNA: TGTGCCAGTAGTATAGATTCGGCAGGGGGCACCTATGGCTACACCTTC